This T cell receptor beta chain appears in the sequencing data of a study of response to subunit inactivated influenza vaccine. CDR3 length equals 14 residues. Per germline, CDR1 MNHEY and CDR2 SVGAGI. V lost 2 bases and J 1 base, leaving 9 bases between the germline ends. Study conclusions and caveats: The authors suggested that every seasonal influenza vaccination recruits few new T cells.

TCRdb reprocessed the RT-PCR reads via MiXCR and lists one record per CDR3 protein. The top ten clones hold roughly 7.6% of a sample with roughly 710,000 distinct CDR3 sequences, less than 15% of them seen once. Worth noting for this clonotype: The antigen is undetermined.

The TCR sequence derives from a man aged 50 to 59 who received an inactivated influenza vaccine. This chain links TRBV6-5 with TRBJ2-7; D unresolved. The input for sequencing was PBMCs from blood, taken 14 to 15 days before vaccination. This CDR3 reads CASSYMADSYEQYF. Written as DNA, the CDR3 is TGTGCCAGCAGTTACATGGCCGATTCCTACGAGCAGTACTTC.